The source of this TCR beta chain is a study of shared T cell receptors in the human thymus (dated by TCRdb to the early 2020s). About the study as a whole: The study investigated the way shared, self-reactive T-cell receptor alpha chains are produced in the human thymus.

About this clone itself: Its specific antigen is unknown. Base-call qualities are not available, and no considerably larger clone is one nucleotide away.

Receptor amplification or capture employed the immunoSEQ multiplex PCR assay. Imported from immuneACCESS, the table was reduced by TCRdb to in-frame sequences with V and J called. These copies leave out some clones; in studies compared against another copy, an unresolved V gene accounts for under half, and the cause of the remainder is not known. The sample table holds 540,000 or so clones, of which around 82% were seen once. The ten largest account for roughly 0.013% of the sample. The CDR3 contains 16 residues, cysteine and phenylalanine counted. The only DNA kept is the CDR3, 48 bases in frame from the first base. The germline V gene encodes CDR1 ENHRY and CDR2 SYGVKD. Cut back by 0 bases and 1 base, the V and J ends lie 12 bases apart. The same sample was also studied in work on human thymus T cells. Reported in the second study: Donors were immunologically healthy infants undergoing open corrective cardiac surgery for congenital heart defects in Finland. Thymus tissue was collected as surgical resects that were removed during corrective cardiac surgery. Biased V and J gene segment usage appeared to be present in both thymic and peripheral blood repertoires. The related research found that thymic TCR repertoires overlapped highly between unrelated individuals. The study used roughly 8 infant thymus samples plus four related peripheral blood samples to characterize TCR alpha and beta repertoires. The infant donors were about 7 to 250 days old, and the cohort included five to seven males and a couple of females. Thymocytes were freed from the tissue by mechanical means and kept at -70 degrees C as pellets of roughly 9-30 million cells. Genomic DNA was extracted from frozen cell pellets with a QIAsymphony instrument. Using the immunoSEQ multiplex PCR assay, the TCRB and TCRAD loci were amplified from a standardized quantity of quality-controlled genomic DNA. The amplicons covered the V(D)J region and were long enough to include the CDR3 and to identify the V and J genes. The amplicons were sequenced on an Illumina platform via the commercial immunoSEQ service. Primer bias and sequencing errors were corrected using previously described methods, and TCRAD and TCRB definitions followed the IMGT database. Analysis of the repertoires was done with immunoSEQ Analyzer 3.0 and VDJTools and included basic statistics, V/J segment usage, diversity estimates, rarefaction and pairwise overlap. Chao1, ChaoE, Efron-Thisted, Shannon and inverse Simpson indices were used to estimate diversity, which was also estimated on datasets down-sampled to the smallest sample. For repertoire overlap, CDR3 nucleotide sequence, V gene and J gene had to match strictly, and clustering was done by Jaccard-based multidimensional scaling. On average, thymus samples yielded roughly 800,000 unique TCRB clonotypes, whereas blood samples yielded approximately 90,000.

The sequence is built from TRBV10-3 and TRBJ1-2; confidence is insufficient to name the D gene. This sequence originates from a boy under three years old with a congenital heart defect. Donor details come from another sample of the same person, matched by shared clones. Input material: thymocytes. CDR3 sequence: CAISESPSDFNYGYTF. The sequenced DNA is TGTGCCATCAGTGAGTCGCCCAGTGACTTTAACTATGGCTACACCTTC.